This T cell receptor (beta chain) derives from a study of radiation and T cells in renal cell carcinoma. Time point meaning: blood 4 weeks post-SBRT, at nephrectomy. Indicated treatment: 15 Gy SBRT to primary tumor, nephrectomy 4 weeks later. Nephrectomy followed 15 Gy stereotactic body radiation by 4 weeks. After SBRT, blood was collected at 2 and 4 weeks, plus baseline. Assay used: immunoSEQ multiplex PCR; TCRdb lists only in-frame clones, some missing. Counted here are around 170,000 clones, about nine tenths occurring once; the ten biggest clones make up over 9%. This CDR3 contains 15 residues. V lost 1 base to trimming and J lost 9 bases; unmatched junction nucleotides: 5. Germline loops: CDR1 GTSNPN, CDR2 SVGIG (reference sequence). Points on this clone: Its antigen is unidentified.

Notes on the study in general: From baseline, blood top tumor clonotypes peaked at 2 weeks post-radiation. Baseline intratumoral clonotype presence is unknown without pretreatment biopsies.

This sequence joins TRBV30 and TRBJ2-1; 14 bases align to TRBD2. The source was blood, collected from a patient whose treatment included radiotherapy and nephrectomy. The clonotype originates from a woman between 50 and 59 years old with renal cell carcinoma. DNA of the CDR3: TGTGCCTGGAGTGGACTAGCGGGGGGGCAGGTTGAGCAGTTCTTC. Its protein is CAWSGLAGGQVEQFF. Full variable domain (missing parts from reference TRBV30 and TRBJ2-1): SQTIHQWPATLVQPVGSPLSLECTVEGTSNPNLYWYRQAAGRGLQLLFYSVGIGQISSEVPQNLSASRPQDRQFILSSKKLLLSDSGFYLCAWSGLAGGQVEQFFGPGTRLTVL.